The 4 T cell receptor beta chains in this list originate from one sample, sequenced in a study of PD-1 blockade in classical Hodgkin lymphoma. Noted time point: cycle 4 day 1 (C4D1), after 6 weeks of nivolumab. There was relapse after autologous stem cell transplantation in every patient, and there was variation in brentuximab vedotin exposure. Data came from immunoSEQ multiplex PCR; TCRdb stores just in-frame clones and leaves some out. There are approximately 52,000 clones in the sample; roughly nine tenths occur only once, and approximately 7% lies in the top ten. Sequenced material: peripheral blood mononuclear cells (PBMCs), taken before the fourth cycle of nivolumab. The receptors derive from a human donor with classical Hodgkin lymphoma.

V usage is TRBV7-9 and J usage is TRBJ1-4; D ambiguous. V was trimmed by 2 bases and J by 4 bases, leaving 11 bases between them. The CDR3 is 15 amino acids. CDR1 SEHNR and CDR2 FQNEAQ come from the germline V gene (reference sequence). The CDR3 loop is CASSLKAVDNEKLFF. CDR3 nucleotide sequence: TGTGCCAGCAGCTTAAAGGCCGTCGATAATGAAAAACTGTTTTTT.

The sample holds a few counts of this clone. The chain joins TRBV2 to TRBJ1-5, with TRBD1 matching 8 bases. The germline V gene encodes CDR1 SNHLY and CDR2 FYNNEI. The CDR3 has 13 residues. V lost 6 bases, J lost 7 bases, and 5 bases stayed unmatched. CDR3 sequence: CASRTQGAQPQHF. The CDR3, as DNA: TGTGCCAGCAGGACCCAGGGGGCGCAGCCCCAGCATTTT.

V usage is TRBV9 and J usage is TRBJ1-6, with TRBD1 identical over 7 bases. The V and J ends lost 0 bases and 6 bases, in that order; junction bases with no gene match: 9. Germline CDR1 is SGDLS and CDR2 is YYNGEE. CDR3 length: 17 amino acids. Here the CDR3 reads CASSVGWGQSLNSPLHF. In nucleotides, the CDR3 is TGTGCCAGCAGCGTAGGATGGGGACAGTCACTTAATTCACCCCTCCACTTT.

The V gene is TRBV10-2, the J gene TRBJ2-2; D tentatively reads TRBD1 or TRBD2 (5 bases each). The CDR3 runs to 14 residues. Trimming left V 8 bases short and J 1 base short, with 11 bases between. The germline gives CDR1 WSHSY, CDR2 SAAADI. CDR3 bases: TGCGCCAGCCGGGGCGGGCTGAACACCGGGGAGCTGTTTTTT. This sequence encodes CASRGGLNTGELFF.